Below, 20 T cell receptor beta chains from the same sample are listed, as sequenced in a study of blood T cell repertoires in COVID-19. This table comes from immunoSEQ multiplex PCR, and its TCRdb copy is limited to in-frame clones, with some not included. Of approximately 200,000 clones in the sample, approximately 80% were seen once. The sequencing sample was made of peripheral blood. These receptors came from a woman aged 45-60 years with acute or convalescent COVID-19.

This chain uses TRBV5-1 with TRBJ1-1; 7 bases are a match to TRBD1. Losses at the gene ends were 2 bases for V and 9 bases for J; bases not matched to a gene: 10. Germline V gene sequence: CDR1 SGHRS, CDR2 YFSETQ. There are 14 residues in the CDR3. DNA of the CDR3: TGCGCCAGCAGCTTTCCCCGGGACAGACAAAAAGCTTTCTTT. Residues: CASSFPRDRQKAFF.

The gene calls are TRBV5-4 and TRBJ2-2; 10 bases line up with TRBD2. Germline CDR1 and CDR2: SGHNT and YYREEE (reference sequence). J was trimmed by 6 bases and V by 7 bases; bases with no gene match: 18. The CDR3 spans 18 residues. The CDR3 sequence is CASPLKREGLVVAGELFF. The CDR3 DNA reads TGTGCCAGCCCATTGAAGCGGGAGGGCCTGGTAGTGGCCGGGGAGCTGTTTTTT.

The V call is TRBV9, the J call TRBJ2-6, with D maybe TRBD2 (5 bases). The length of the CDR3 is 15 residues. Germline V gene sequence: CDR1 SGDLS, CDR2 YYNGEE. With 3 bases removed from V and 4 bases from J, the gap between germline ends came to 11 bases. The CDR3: CASSEGPGGANVLTF. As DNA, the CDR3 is TGTGCCAGCAGCGAGGGCCCGGGGGGGGCCAACGTCCTGACTTTC.

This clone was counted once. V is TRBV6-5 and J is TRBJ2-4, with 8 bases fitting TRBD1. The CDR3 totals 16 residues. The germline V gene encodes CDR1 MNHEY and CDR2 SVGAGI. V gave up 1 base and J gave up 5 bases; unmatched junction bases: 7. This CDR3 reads CASSYYGTGSQNIQYF. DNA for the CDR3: TGTGCCAGCAGTTACTATGGGACAGGTAGCCAAAACATTCAGTACTTC.

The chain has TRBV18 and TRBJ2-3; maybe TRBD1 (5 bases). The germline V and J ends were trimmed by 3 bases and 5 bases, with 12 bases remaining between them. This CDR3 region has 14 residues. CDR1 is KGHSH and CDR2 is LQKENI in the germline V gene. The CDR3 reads CASSPQIGVDTQYF. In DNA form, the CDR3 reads TGTGCCAGCTCACCTCAGATAGGGGTAGATACGCAGTATTTT.

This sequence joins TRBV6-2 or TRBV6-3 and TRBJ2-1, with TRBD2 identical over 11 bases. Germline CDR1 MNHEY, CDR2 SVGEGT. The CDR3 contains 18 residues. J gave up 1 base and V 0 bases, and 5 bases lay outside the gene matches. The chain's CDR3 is CASSYSGLAGSSYNEQFF. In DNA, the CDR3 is TGTGCCAGCAGTTACTCTGGACTAGCGGGTTCATCCTACAATGAGCAGTTCTTC.

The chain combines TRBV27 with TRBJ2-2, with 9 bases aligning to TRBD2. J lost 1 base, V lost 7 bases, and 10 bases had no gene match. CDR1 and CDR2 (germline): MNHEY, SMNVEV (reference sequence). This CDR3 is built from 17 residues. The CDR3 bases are TGTGCCAGCAAACGAGTAGCGGGAGCACAGAACACCGGGGAGCTGTTTTTT. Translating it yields CASKRVAGAQNTGELFF.

CDR3 bases: TGTGCCAGCTCACCAAACAAGGACTCTGGCTACACCTTC. Translating gives CASSPNKDSGYTF. The V gene is TRBV18, the J gene TRBJ1-2, with D unclear. The CDR3 extends over 13 amino acids. The V end lost 2 bases, the J end lost 7 bases, and 11 bases lay between the germline ends. Germline CDR1 reads KGHSH; CDR2 reads LQKENI.

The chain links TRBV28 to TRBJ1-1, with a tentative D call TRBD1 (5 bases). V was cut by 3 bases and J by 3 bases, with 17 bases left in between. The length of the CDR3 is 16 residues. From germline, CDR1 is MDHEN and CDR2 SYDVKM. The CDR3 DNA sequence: TGTGCCAGCAGTTTGTTCTCGGCAGGGTCGGACACTGAAGCTTTCTTT. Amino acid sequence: CASSLFSAGSDTEAFF.

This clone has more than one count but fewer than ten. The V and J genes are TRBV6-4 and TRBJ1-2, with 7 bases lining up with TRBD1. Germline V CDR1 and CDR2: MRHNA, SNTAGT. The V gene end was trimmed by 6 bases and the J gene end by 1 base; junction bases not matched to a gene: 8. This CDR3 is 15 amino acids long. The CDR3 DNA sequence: TGTGCCAGCAGCGCCCGGCAGGGGGATAACTATGGCTACACCTTC. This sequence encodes CASSARQGDNYGYTF.

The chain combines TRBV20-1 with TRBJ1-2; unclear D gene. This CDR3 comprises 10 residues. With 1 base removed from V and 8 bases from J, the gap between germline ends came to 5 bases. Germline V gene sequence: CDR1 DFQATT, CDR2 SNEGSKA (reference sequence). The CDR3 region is CSARASGYTF. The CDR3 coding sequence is TGCAGTGCTAGAGCATCAGGCTACACCTTC.

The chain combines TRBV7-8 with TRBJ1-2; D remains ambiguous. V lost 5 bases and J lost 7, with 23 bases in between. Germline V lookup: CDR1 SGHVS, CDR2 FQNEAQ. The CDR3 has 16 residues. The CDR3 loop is CASSRIGLLGDGGYTF. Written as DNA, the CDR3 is TGTGCCAGCAGCCGAATTGGACTTCTTGGTGATGGTGGCTACACCTTC. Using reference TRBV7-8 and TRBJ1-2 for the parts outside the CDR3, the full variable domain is GAGVSQSPRYKVAKRGQDVALRCDPISGHVSLFWYQQALGQGPEFLTYFQNEAQLDKSGLPSDRFFAERPEGSVSTLKIQRTQQEDSAVYLCASSRIGLLGDGGYTFGSGTRLTVV.

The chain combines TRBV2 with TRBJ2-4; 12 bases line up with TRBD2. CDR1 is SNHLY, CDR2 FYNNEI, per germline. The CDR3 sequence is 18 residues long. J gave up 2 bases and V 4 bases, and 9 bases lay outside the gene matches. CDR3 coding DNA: TGTGCCAGCAGTGGCGCTAGCGGGGGGGCCGCGACCAAAAACATTCAGTACTTC. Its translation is CASSGASGGAATKNIQYF.

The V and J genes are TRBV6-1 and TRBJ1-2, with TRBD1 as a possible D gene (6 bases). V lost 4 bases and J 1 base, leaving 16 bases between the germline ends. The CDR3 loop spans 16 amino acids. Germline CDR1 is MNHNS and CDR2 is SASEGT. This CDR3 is CASSGGQQGFNYGYTF. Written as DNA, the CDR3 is TGTGCCAGCAGTGGAGGGCAGCAGGGGTTTAACTATGGCTACACCTTC.

The CDR3 DNA sequence: TGTGCCAGCTCAGGGGGACAGTTCCGCACAGATACGCAGTATTTT. It yields the protein CASSGGQFRTDTQYF. The chain links TRBV18 to TRBJ2-3, with TRBD1 identical over 7 bases. Trimming at V came to 5 bases and at J to 1 base, leaving 6 bases not matched to a gene. The length of the CDR3 is 15 residues. Germline V CDR1 and CDR2: KGHSH, LQKENI. Based on the CDR3 plus reference TRBV18 and TRBJ2-3, the full variable domain is NAGVMQNPRHLVRRRGQEARLRCSPMKGHSHVYWYRQLPEEGLKFMVYLQKENIIDESGMPKERFSAEFPKEGPSILRIQQVVRGDSAAYFCASSGGQFRTDTQYFGPGTRLTVL.

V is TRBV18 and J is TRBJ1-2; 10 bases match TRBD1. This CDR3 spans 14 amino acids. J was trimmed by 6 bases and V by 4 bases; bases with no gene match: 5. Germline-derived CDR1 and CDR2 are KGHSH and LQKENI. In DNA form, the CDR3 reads TGTGCCAGCTCACGGGACAGGGGCGGTGATGGCTACACCTTC. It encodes CASSRDRGGDGYTF.

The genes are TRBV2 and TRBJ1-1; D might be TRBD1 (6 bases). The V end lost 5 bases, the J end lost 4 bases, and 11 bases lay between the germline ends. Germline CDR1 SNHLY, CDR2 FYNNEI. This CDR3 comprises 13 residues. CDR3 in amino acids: CASSTGRGTEAFF. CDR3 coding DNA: TGTGCCAGCAGTACAGGGAGGGGCACTGAAGCTTTCTTT.

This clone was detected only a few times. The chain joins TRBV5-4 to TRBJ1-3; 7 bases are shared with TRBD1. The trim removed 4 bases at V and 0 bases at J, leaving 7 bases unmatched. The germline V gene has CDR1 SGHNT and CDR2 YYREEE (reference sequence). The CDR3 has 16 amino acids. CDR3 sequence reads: CASSPTGVLSGNTIYF. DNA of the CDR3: TGTGCCAGCAGCCCCACAGGGGTTCTCTCTGGAAACACCATATATTTT. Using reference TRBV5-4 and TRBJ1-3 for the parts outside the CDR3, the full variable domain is ETGVTQSPTHLIKTRGQQVTLRCSSQSGHNTVSWYQQALGQGPQFIFQYYREEENGRGNFPPRFSGLQFPNYSSELNVNALELDDSALYLCASSPTGVLSGNTIYFGEGSWLTVV.

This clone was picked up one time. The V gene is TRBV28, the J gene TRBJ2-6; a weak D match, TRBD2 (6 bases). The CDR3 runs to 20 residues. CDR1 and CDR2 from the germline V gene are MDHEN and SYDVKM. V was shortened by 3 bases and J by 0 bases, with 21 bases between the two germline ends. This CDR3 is CASSFLPEGASLSGANVLTF. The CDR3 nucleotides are TGTGCCAGCAGTTTCTTGCCGGAGGGTGCCTCCCTCTCTGGGGCCAACGTCCTGACTTTC.

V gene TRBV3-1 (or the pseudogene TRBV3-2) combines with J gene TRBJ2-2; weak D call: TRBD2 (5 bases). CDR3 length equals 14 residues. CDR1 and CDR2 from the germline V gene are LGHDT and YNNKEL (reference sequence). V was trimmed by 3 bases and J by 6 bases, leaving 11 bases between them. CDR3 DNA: TGTGCCAGCAGCCAGCAGTTCGGGGCCGGGGAGCTGTTTTTT. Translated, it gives CASSQQFGAGELFF.